This entry concerns a single T cell receptor beta chain. The protocol was immunoSEQ multiplex PCR, while the TCRdb copy is restricted to in-frame clones and leaves out a portion. Altogether about 62,000 clones are present, roughly 94% being singletons, with the ten largest covering around 1.7%. The treatment is: preoperative locoregional IRX-2 cytokine immunotherapy. Samples came from a phase Ib trial of preoperative locoregional IRX-2 cytokine immunotherapy. These data are taken from a study of preoperative IRX-2 immunotherapy in early breast cancer. The CDR3 sequence is 16 residues long. Germline CDR1 and CDR2: MDHEN and SYDVKM. V trimming: 6 bases; J trimming: 7 bases; junction bases outside the gene matches: 12.

The sample here was taken from a patient treated with IRX-2 immunotherapy. The receptor was isolated from a human donor with breast cancer. The chain links TRBV28 to TRBJ2-1; 10 bases agree with TRBD2. The CDR3 sequence: CASSYPLAGDRNEQFF. The CDR3 DNA reads as TGTGCCAGCAGCTACCCTCTAGCGGGAGATCGGAATGAGCAGTTCTTC.